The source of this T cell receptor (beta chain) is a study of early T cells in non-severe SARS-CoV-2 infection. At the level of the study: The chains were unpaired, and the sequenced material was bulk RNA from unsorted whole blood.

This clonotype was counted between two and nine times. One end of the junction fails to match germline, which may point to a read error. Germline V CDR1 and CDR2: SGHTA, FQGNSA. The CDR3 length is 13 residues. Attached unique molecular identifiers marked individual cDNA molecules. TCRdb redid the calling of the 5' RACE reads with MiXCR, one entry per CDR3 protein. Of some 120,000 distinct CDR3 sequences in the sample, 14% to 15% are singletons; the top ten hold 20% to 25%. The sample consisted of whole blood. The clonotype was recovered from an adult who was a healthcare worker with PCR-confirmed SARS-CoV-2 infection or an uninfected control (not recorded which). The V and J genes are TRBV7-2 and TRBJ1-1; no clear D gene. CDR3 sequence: CASSLPMNTEVFF. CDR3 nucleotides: TGTGCCAGCAGCCTTCCCATGAACACTGAAGTTTTCTTT.